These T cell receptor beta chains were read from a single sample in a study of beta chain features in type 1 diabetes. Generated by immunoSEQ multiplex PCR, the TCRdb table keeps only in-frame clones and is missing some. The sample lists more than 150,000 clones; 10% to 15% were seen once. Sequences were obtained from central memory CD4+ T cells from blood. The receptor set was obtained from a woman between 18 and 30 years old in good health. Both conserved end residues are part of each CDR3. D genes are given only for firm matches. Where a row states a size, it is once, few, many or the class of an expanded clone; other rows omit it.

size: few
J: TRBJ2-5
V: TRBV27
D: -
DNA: TGTGCCAGCAGTTCGGGTTCCGAGACCCAGTACTTC
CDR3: CASSSGSETQYF

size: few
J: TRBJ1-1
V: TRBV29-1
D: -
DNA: TGCAGCGGTGAGGAGACAGTGAACACTGAAGCTTTCTTT
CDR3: CSGEETVNTEAFF

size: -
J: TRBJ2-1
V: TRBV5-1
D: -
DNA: TGCGCCAGCTCCGCCGGGACTGGAGTATACAATGAGCAGTTCTTC
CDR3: CASSAGTGVYNEQFF

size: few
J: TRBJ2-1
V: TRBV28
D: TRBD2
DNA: TGTGCCAGCCTCGCTGGGGGTAGCGGGATATACAATGAGCAGTTCTTC
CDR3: CASLAGGSGIYNEQFF

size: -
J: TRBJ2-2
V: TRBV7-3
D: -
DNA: TGTGCCAGCAGCCCCGGGGTTTCAACCGGGGAGCTGTTTTTT
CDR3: CASSPGVSTGELFF

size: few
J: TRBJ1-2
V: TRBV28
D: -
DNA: TGTGCCAGCAGTTTGGGCGGGGTTGTTGGCTACACCTTC
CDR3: CASSLGGVVGYTF

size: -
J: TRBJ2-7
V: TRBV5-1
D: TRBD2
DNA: TGCGCCAGCAGCTTCGACGGGAGGAACTACGAGCAGTACTTC
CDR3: CASSFDGRNYEQYF

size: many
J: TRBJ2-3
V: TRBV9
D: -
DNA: TGTGCCAGCAGCCATAGCTCATCATTCCATGGCGCAGATACGCAGTATTTT
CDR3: CASSHSSSFHGADTQYF

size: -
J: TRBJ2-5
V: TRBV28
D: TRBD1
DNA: TGTGCCAGCAGTCGCGGACAGGGGAAAGAGACCCAGTACTTC
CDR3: CASSRGQGKETQYF

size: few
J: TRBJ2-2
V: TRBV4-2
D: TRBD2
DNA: TGTGCCAGCAGCCGCGGGACTAGCGGATACACCGGGGAGCTGTTTTTT
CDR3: CASSRGTSGYTGELFF

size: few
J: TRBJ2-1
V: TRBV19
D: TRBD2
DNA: TGTGCCAGTAGTGCACGCAACCCGGGACTAGCGGGAGAGGTTGAGCAGTTCTTC
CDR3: CASSARNPGLAGEVEQFF

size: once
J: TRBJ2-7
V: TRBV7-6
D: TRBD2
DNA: TGTGCCAGCAGCTTAGCGACTAGCGGGAGTATCGCCTACGAGCAGTACTTC
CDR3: CASSLATSGSIAYEQYF

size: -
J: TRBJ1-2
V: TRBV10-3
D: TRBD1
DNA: TGTGCCATCTCCCCGGGACAGTCGCAGGGCTACACCTTC
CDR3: CAISPGQSQGYTF

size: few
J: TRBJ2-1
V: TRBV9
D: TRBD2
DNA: TGTGCCAGCAGCGTAGGCTTTCAGCGGGGACCATACAATGAGCAGTTCTTC
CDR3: CASSVGFQRGPYNEQFF

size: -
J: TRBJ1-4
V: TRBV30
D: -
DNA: TGTGCCTGGAGTGTGTCGGAGCATGAAAAACTGTTTTTT
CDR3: CAWSVSEHEKLFF

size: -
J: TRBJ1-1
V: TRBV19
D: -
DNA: TGTGCCAGTAGTAGGGGAGAAGAAGCTTTCTTT
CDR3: CASSRGEEAFF

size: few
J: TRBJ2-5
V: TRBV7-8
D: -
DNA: TGTGCCAGCAGCGTTCCTCTAGGATTTAAGGAGACCCAGTACTTC
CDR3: CASSVPLGFKETQYF

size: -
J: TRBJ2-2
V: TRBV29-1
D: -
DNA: TGCAGCGTTGGGGCGGGATTGAACACCGGGGAGCTGTTTTTT
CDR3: CSVGAGLNTGELFF

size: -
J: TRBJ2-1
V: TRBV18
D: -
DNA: TGTGCCAGCTCACCGGTCAGGGTCTCCTACAATGAGCAGTTCTTC
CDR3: CASSPVRVSYNEQFF

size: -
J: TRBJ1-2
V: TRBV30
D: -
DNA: TGTGCCTGGGAGGGAGGGGGGCATGGCTACACCTTC
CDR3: CAWEGGGHGYTF

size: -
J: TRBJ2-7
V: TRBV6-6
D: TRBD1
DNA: TGTGCCAGCAGCAAAGACAGGGGGGTTAACGAGCAGTACTTC
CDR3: CASSKDRGVNEQYF

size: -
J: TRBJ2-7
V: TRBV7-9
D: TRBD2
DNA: TGTGCCAGCAGCTTGGGGTTGTTTAGCGGGAACTACGAGCAGTACTTC
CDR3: CASSLGLFSGNYEQYF

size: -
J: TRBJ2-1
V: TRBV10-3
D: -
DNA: TGTGCCATCAGTGATTCGAGGAGGGAGACGTACAATGAGCAGTTCTTC
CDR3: CAISDSRRETYNEQFF

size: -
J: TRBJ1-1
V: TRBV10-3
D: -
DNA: TGTGCCATCAGTCAGGGAGGGCACGACACTGAAGCTTTCTTT
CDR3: CAISQGGHDTEAFF

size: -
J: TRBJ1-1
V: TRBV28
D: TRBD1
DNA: TGTGCCAGCCACAGGGGGCAGACTGAAGCTTTCTTT
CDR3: CASHRGQTEAFF

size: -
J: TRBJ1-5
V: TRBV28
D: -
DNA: TGTGCCAGGACAGTTTTACAACTACAGGGCCAACCCAATCAGCCCCAGCATTTT
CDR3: CARTVLQLQGQPNQPQHF

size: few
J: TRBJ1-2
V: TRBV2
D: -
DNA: TGTGCCAGCAGTGAAAAGAAGGACGGCGGGGCCTATGGCTACACCTTC
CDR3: CASSEKKDGGAYGYTF

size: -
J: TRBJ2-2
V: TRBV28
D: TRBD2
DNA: TGTGCCAGCTATACCGGGACTAGCGGGTTTGGCGGGGAGCTGTTTTTT
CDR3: CASYTGTSGFGGELFF

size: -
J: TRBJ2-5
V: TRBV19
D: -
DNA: TGTGCCAGTAGGGACAAACAAGAGACCCAGTACTTC
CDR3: CASRDKQETQYF

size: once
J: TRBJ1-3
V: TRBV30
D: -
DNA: TGTGCCTGGAGGGCAATGGGGGCCACCTCTGGGAACACCATATATTTT
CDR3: CAWRAMGATSGNTIYF

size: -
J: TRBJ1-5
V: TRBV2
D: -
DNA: TGTGCCAGCAGAGAGACAGAAAATCAGCCCCAGCATTTT
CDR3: CASRETENQPQHF

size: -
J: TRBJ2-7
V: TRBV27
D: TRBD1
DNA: TGTGCCAGCAGACCCGGGACAGCTAGCTCCTACGAGCAGTACTTC
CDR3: CASRPGTASSYEQYF

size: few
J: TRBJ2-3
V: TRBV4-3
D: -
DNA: TGCGCCAGCCCAGAGGCGAACACAGATACGCAGTATTTT
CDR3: CASPEANTDTQYF

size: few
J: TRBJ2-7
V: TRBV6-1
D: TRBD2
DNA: TGTGCCAGCGACCAGACTAGCGGGAGTCGCGAGCAGTACTTC
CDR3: CASDQTSGSREQYF

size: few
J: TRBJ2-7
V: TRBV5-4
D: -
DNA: TGTGCCAGCAGCTTTGAGACAGCCTACGAGCAGTACTTC
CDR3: CASSFETAYEQYF

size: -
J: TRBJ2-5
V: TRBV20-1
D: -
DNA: TGCAGTGCTACTCAAGAGACCCAGTACTTC
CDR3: CSATQETQYF

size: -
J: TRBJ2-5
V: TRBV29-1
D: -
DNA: TGCAGCGTTATGGGTGCGGGGGAGACCCAGTACTTC
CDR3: CSVMGAGETQYF

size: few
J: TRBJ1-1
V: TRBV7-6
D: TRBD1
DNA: TGTGCCAGCAGCCCCAGACAGGGGCCAGCTGAAGCTTTCTTT
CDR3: CASSPRQGPAEAFF